This T cell receptor (beta chain) stems from a study of blood T cells in healthy people across ages. The study's findings and limits: Significant beta diversity loss was already apparent by age approximately 40, declining roughly linearly. It was not possible, with unsorted PBMCs, to conclusively compare naive and antigen-experienced cells.

Per sample, at least 6 micrograms of total RNA were extracted. A J-beta primer mix and a sample-barcoded 5' primer were used in a second PCR of about 7 to 12 cycles. Researchers report that each sample yielded at least 2.5 million CDR3-containing paired-end reads. One entry per CDR3 protein results from TCRdb running MiXCR on the 5' RACE reads. This table holds around 1,500,000 distinct CDR3 sequences, under 30% found once. The germline V gene has CDR1 MGHDK and CDR2 SYGVNS. The CDR3 totals 13 residues. Trimming cost V 3 bases and J 8 bases, with 11 bases left between them. This clonotype was counted at least ten times. Antigen unknown.

The TCR sequence derives from a woman in her twenties or thirties in good health. This chain connects TRBV25-1 to TRBJ2-1, with D uncertain. Input material: blood. CDR3 DNA: TGTGCCAGCAGTGACCATCAGATCTATGAGCAGTTCTTC. It is translated as CASSDHQIYEQFF.